This is a list of T cell receptor beta chains from one sample in a study of post-analysis software for immune sequencing data. MiXCR, run by TCRdb on the PCR reads, gives a single entry per CDR3 protein. The repertoire holds approximately 730,000 distinct CDR3 sequences, with about 45% as singletons. Sequences were obtained from blood. The receptor set was obtained from a girl between 10 and 17 years old with multiple sclerosis. Each CDR3 is given with its conserved first and last residue. A D gene is named only where the DNA matches it firmly. Only some rows state a clone size, as once, few, many or a class for expanded clones.

v_gene: TRBV20-1; j_gene: TRBJ1-4; d_gene: -; abundance: -; CDR3aa: CSAGGAEGEKLFF; CDR3nt: TGCAGTGCTGGGGGGGCCGAGGGTGAAAAACTGTTTTTT
v_gene: TRBV6-2/TRBV6-3; j_gene: TRBJ2-1; d_gene: -; abundance: many; CDR3aa: CASSPLPDRGNEQFF; CDR3nt: TGTGCCAGCAGCCCTCTTCCGGACCGAGGTAATGAGCAGTTCTTC
v_gene: TRBV28; j_gene: TRBJ1-4; d_gene: TRBD1; abundance: -; CDR3aa: CASSSVLQGRPSRGGKLFF; CDR3nt: TGTGCCAGCAGTTCCGTGCTACAGGGGCGACCCTCCCGTGGGGGGAAACTGTTTTTT
v_gene: TRBV4-3; j_gene: TRBJ2-4; d_gene: TRBD1; abundance: -; CDR3aa: CASSQGQGRIQYF; CDR3nt: TGCGCCAGCAGCCAAGGACAGGGTAGGATTCAGTACTTC
v_gene: TRBV15; j_gene: TRBJ2-5; d_gene: TRBD1; abundance: -; CDR3aa: CATSRDQRTGGGETQYF; CDR3nt: TGTGCCACCAGCAGAGATCAGAGGACAGGGGGCGGTGAGACCCAGTACTTC
v_gene: TRBV27; j_gene: TRBJ2-3; d_gene: TRBD2; abundance: -; CDR3aa: CASSTPGTRLDTQYF; CDR3nt: TGTGCCAGCAGTACCCCCGGGACTAGATTAGATACGCAGTATTTT
v_gene: TRBV12-3/TRBV12-4; j_gene: TRBJ1-2; d_gene: TRBD1; abundance: -; CDR3aa: CASSLRDYQGDGYTF; CDR3nt: TGTGCCAGCAGTTTAAGGGACTATCAGGGGGACGGCTACACCTTC
v_gene: TRBV12-3/TRBV12-4; j_gene: TRBJ2-3; d_gene: TRBD2; abundance: -; CDR3aa: CASSRTSGTSSTDTQYF; CDR3nt: TGTGCCAGCAGTCGGACTAGCGGGACCTCTAGCACAGATACGCAGTATTTT
v_gene: TRBV20-1; j_gene: TRBJ2-5; d_gene: -; abundance: -; CDR3aa: CSARKGTAQETQYF; CDR3nt: TGCAGTGCTAGAAAAGGGACGGCTCAAGAGACCCAGTACTTC
v_gene: TRBV20-1; j_gene: TRBJ2-5; d_gene: -; abundance: -; CDR3aa: CSAGELKASQETQYF; CDR3nt: TGCAGTGCTGGGGAGCTAAAAGCTTCCCAAGAGACCCAGTACTTC
v_gene: TRBV18; j_gene: TRBJ2-7; d_gene: -; abundance: few; CDR3aa: CASSGTLNEQYF; CDR3nt: TGTGCCAGCTCAGGGACCCTCAATGAGCAGTACTTC
v_gene: TRBV3-1; j_gene: TRBJ2-1; d_gene: TRBD2; abundance: -; CDR3aa: CASSRYSGAPYNEQFF; CDR3nt: TGTGCCAGCAGCCGTTATAGCGGGGCCCCCTACAATGAGCAGTTCTTC
v_gene: TRBV20-1; j_gene: TRBJ2-7; d_gene: TRBD1; abundance: -; CDR3aa: CSAIGAQGAPGYEQYF; CDR3nt: TGCAGTGCTATAGGGGCACAGGGGGCGCCAGGCTACGAGCAGTACTTC
v_gene: TRBV6-2/TRBV6-3; j_gene: TRBJ1-5; d_gene: -; abundance: -; CDR3aa: CASSWAGNSNQPQHF; CDR3nt: TGTGCCAGCAGTTGGGCGGGGAACAGCAATCAGCCCCAGCATTTT
v_gene: TRBV12-3/TRBV12-4; j_gene: TRBJ2-7; d_gene: -; abundance: -; CDR3aa: CASNPGASECSYEQYF; CDR3nt: TGTGCCAGCAACCCCGGGGCTAGCGAGTGCTCCTACGAGCAGTACTTC
v_gene: TRBV11-2; j_gene: TRBJ2-5; d_gene: TRBD2; abundance: -; CDR3aa: CASSLGTSGRWLETQYF; CDR3nt: TGTGCCAGCAGCTTAGGGACTAGCGGGAGGTGGCTAGAGACCCAGTACTTC
v_gene: TRBV29-1; j_gene: TRBJ2-1; d_gene: TRBD2; abundance: many; CDR3aa: CSETSGNSNEQFF; CDR3nt: TGCAGCGAGACTAGCGGGAACTCCAATGAGCAGTTCTTC